Presented here are 25 T cell receptor beta chains from one specimen sequenced in a study of blood T cells in healthy people across ages (dated by TCRdb to between 2015 and 2016). Libraries were made using 5' RACE. For sequencing, an Illumina HiSeq 2500 was employed. A second PCR of about 7 to 12 cycles was run with a J-beta primer mix and a sample-barcoded 5' primer. TCRdb handled the public reads itself, with Q25 trimming in fastp and clone calling in MiXCR, and kept productive beta chains. Each entry is one CDR3 protein sequence, shown with its most common DNA and genes. The sample data list roughly 1 million distinct CDR3 sequences, and 25% of these were observed just once. Approximately 0.79% of the sample belongs to the ten largest clones. The sample was also linked to a second study, of T cells of mothers and their children.

Sequencing was done on a sample of blood. The source of these receptors is a girl aged 2-10 years in good health.

The chain carries TRBV20-1 and TRBJ2-7; D is ambiguous. The CDR3 has 12 amino acids. V was pared by 4 bases and J by 3 bases, with 10 bases between. Germline CDR1 reads DFQATT; CDR2 reads SNEGSKA (reference sequence). The CDR3 reads CSAITVFYEQYF. The CDR3 region has the DNA TGCAGTGCTATCACAGTCTTCTACGAGCAGTACTTC.

This clonotype was seen a few times. This sequence joins TRBV27 and TRBJ2-1; no clear D gene. Germline V gene sequence: CDR1 MNHEY, CDR2 SMNVEV (reference sequence). The CDR3 sequence is 12 residues long. Between the trimmed V and J ends, which lost 8 bases and 10 bases, there was a span of 15 bases. CDR3: CASGLSPEEQFF. CDR3 nucleotides: TGTGCCAGCGGCCTCTCTCCCGAAGAGCAGTTCTTC.

This clonotype was picked up many times. The chain links TRBV27 to TRBJ2-7, with TRBD1 matching over 10 bases. The CDR3 contains 13 residues. Trimming at V came to 5 bases and at J to 6 bases, leaving 4 bases not matched to a gene. Germline V gene data show CDR1 as MNHEY and CDR2 as SMNVEV (reference sequence). This chain's CDR3 is CASSPGQGFEQYF. CDR3 nucleotide sequence: TGTGCCAGCAGTCCGGGACAGGGGTTCGAGCAGTACTTC.

Many counts were recorded for this clonotype. This chain joins TRBV27 and TRBJ2-7; D possibly corresponds to TRBD1 (5 bases). This CDR3 spans 13 amino acids. The V gene lost 2 bases and the J gene lost 6 bases, with 11 bases spanning the gap. The V gene's germline CDR1 is MNHEY and CDR2 SMNVEV (reference sequence). The CDR3, as DNA: TGTGCCAGCAGTTTAACAACCCAGGGCGAGCAGTACTTC. It yields the protein CASSLTTQGEQYF.

This clonotype was counted only a few times. The chain uses TRBV5-1 and TRBJ2-5, with 7 bases that match TRBD1. The J call may not be correct, given that the DNA end is closer to TRBJ2-7. The CDR3 totals 15 residues. From germline, CDR1 is SGHRS and CDR2 YFSETQ. CDR3 bases: TGCGCCAGCAGCTTGGCCGGGGACAGCCACTACGAGCAGTACTTC. Residues: CASSLAGDSHYEQYF.

The gene calls are TRBV12-3 or TRBV12-4 and TRBJ1-2; D possibly corresponds to TRBD1 (5 bases). V lost 2 bases, J lost 5 bases, and 15 bases lay in between. There are 15 residues in the CDR3. The CDR3 is CASSLMIGAAYGYTF. CDR3 nucleotide sequence: TGTGCCAGCAGTTTAATGATAGGGGCGGCGTATGGCTACACCTTC.

This clonotype was found a few times. The chain links TRBV28 to TRBJ2-1; possible D gene TRBD1, 6 bases. Gene TRBJ2-7 matches the end of the DNA better, so the J call may be wrong. Germline V CDR1 and CDR2: MDHEN, SYDVKM. The CDR3 sequence is 14 residues long. CDR3: CASIPGTPNYEQYF. DNA for the CDR3: TGTGCCAGCATTCCCGGGACACCTAACTACGAGCAGTACTTC.

The J gene is TRBJ2-7, the V gene TRBV5-1, with 10 bases matching TRBD1. Germline trimming cut 1 base from V and 2 bases from J; bases unmatched to any gene: 3. The CDR3 sequence is 15 residues long. The V gene's germline CDR1 is SGHRS and CDR2 YFSETQ. CDR3 in amino acids: CASSLPGQGTYEQYF. CDR3 DNA: TGCGCCAGCAGCTTGCCGGGACAGGGGACCTACGAGCAGTACTTC.

This clonotype appeared a few times. V and J are TRBV5-6 and TRBJ1-4; D remains unclear. Trimming left V 6 bases short and J 8 bases short, with 29 bases between. Germline CDR1 SGHDT, CDR2 YYEEEE. The CDR3 is made up of 18 amino acids. The CDR3 DNA follows: TGTGCCAGCACCTCCAATCCTCCGGGCAGTTTCAAAGGGGAAAAACTGTTTTTT. Translation: CASTSNPPGSFKGEKLFF.

CDR3: CASSLFRDRSSYEQYF. The CDR3 DNA is TGTGCCAGCAGCTTATTCCGGGACAGGAGCTCCTACGAGCAGTACTTC. The chain carries TRBV7-9 and TRBJ2-7, with 8 positions matching TRBD1. The CDR3 is 16 amino acids. Looked up from germline, CDR1 is SEHNR and CDR2 is FQNEAQ (reference sequence). J was trimmed by 0 bases and V by 2 bases; bases with no gene match: 6.

The chain is built from TRBV29-1 and TRBJ1-4; 7 nucleotides align to TRBD1. After removal of 6 bases from V and 6 bases from J, the junction contained 7 bases not matched to a gene. The CDR3 has 13 amino acids. Germline V gene data show CDR1 as SQVTM and CDR2 as ANQGSEA. CDR3 nucleotide sequence: TGCAGCGTAAAACAGGGGTGGGATGAAAAACTGTTTTTT. Residues: CSVKQGWDEKLFF.

This clonotype was recorded a few times. One end of the junction is discordant with germline, which a read error may explain. The chain combines TRBV28 with TRBJ2-5; 7 nucleotides agree with TRBD1. This CDR3 has 14 amino acids. Germline CDR1 MDHEN, CDR2 SYDVKM. CDR3 sequence reads: CASSETGTSLETNF. The DNA for the CDR3 is TGTGCCAGCAGTGAGACAGGGACATCCCTGGAGACGAACTTC.

This clonotype was observed a handful of times. This chain connects TRBV4-1 to TRBJ2-2; no reliable D call. Trimming removed 1 base from V and 8 bases from J, with 5 bases in between. CDR1 and CDR2 (germline): MGHRA, YSYEKL. This CDR3 is 12 amino acids long. The CDR3, as DNA: TGCGCCAGCAGCCAAGTTCCGGGGGAGCTGTTTTTT. As protein: CASSQVPGELFF.

This clonotype was detected only a few times. The chain combines TRBV3-1 with TRBJ1-4, with D tentatively TRBD1 (6 bases). Trimming left V 2 bases short and J 5 bases short, with 12 bases between. From germline, CDR1 is LGHDT and CDR2 YNNKEL (reference sequence). CDR3 length equals 15 residues. The CDR3 reads CASSQFGQNNEKLFF. The CDR3 coding sequence is TGTGCCAGCAGCCAATTCGGACAGAACAATGAAAAACTGTTTTTT.

In its sample, this clonotype was seen a few times. The chain combines TRBV12-3 or TRBV12-4 with TRBJ2-5, with D possibly TRBD1 on 5 matching bases. The CDR3 has 12 amino acids. Trimming removed 7 bases at V and 5 bases at J, with 11 bases between. For the CDR3, the DNA is TGTGCCAGCACCCAGGCAGGGGAGACCCAGTACTTC. This translates into CASTQAGETQYF.

This clonotype was counted a single time. The chain recombines TRBV6-1 with TRBJ2-3, with TRBD2 identical over 9 bases. Germline values: CDR1 MNHNS, CDR2 SASEGT. V trimming: 6 bases; J trimming: 5 bases; junction bases outside the gene matches: 12. CDR3 size: 16 residues. The CDR3 spells CASSRTLAGDKDTQYF. In DNA form, the CDR3 reads TGTGCCAGCAGCCGTACTTTAGCGGGAGATAAAGATACGCAGTATTTT.

This clonotype was counted a few times. The V gene is TRBV7-2, the J gene TRBJ2-7; 8 nucleotides match TRBD1. This CDR3 has 19 residues. Germline-derived CDR1 and CDR2 are SGHTA and FQGNSA. The V gene end was trimmed by 6 bases and the J gene end by 1 base; junction bases not matched to a gene: 20. The CDR3 bases are TGTGCCAGCAGTAATACTTACCCAGGACAGGGTCAAGGGTCCTACGAGCAGTACTTC. This translates into CASSNTYPGQGQGSYEQYF.

J is TRBJ2-3 and V is TRBV4-3; no definite D call. CDR3 size: 13 residues. V lost 1 base and J 5 bases, leaving 7 bases between the germline ends. Germline CDR1 reads LGHNA; CDR2 reads YSLEER. CDR3 nucleotides: TGCGCCAGCAGCCAAGGTGGGGAAGATACGCAGTATTTT. Its protein product is CASSQGGEDTQYF.

V gene TRBV7-2 combines with J gene TRBJ2-5; tentative D call: TRBD1 (5 bases). The J call may be faulty, since TRBJ2-1 better matches the DNA end. Looked up from germline, CDR1 is SGHTA and CDR2 is FQGNSA. The CDR3 totals 15 residues. CDR3 in amino acids: CASSLSPGMGREQFF. CDR3 nucleotides: TGTGCCAGCAGCTTGTCCCCCGGTATGGGGCGTGAGCAGTTCTTC.

This clonotype was seen more than once but under ten times. The chain links TRBV29-1 to TRBJ2-1; D gene unclear. Per germline, CDR1 SQVTM and CDR2 ANQGSEA. This CDR3 is 10 amino acids long. Trimming took off 4 bases at V and 6 bases at J, with 4 bases between the two ends. CDR3 DNA sequence: TGCAGCGTTGGAAGCAATGAGCAGTTCTTC. Translating it yields CSVGSNEQFF.

The chain carries TRBV5-5 and TRBJ2-7; weak D call: TRBD2 (7 bases). V shed 4 bases and J shed 6 bases, with 17 bases lying between them. Per the germline V gene, CDR1 is SGHKS and CDR2 is YYEKEE (reference sequence). CDR3 size: 14 residues. The CDR3 DNA reads TGTGCCAGCAGCGTGGTGGGGGGGCAGGGCGAGCAGTACTTC. As protein: CASSVVGGQGEQYF.

J is TRBJ2-1 and V is TRBV15; 7 nucleotides match TRBD1. Looked up from germline, CDR1 is LNHNV and CDR2 is YYDKDF (reference sequence). The CDR3 loop spans 15 amino acids. The ends lost 2 bases at V and 12 bases at J; junction bases unmatched: 13. CDR3 amino acids: CATSRRGQTPAGQFF. In DNA form, the CDR3 reads TGTGCCACCAGCAGACGGGGACAGACCCCGGCAGGGCAGTTCTTC.

This clonotype came up once. The chain is built from TRBV20-1 and TRBJ2-5; D gene ambiguous. The DNA end is more similar to TRBJ2-7, so the J call may be wrong. CDR3 length: 13 amino acids. Germline CDR1 reads DFQATT; CDR2 reads SNEGSKA (reference sequence). CDR3 in DNA: TGCAGTGCTGAGCATAGCCGCACCTACGAGCAGTACTTC. It specifies CSAEHSRTYEQYF.

This clonotype has a handful of counts. The rearrangement joins TRBV7-3 to TRBJ1-1; D unresolved. This CDR3 has 13 amino acids. CDR1 and CDR2 (germline): SGHTA, FQGTGA. Trimming took off 5 bases at V and 7 bases at J, with 14 bases between the two ends. The CDR3 spells CASSAEGGGEAFF. Here the CDR3 DNA reads TGTGCCAGCAGCGCAGAGGGAGGAGGTGAAGCTTTCTTT. Together with reference TRBV7-3 and TRBJ1-1, the CDR3 gives the full variable domain: GAGVSQTPSNKVTEKGKYVELRCDPISGHTALYWYRQSLGQGPEFLIYFQGTGAADDSGLPNDRFFAVRPEGSVSTLKIQRTERGDSAVYLCASSAEGGGEAFFGQGTRLTVV.

The CDR3 bases are TGTGCCAGCAGTTTAGCTCCAACCGGGGAGCTGTTTTTT. Translation: CASSLAPTGELFF. The J gene is TRBJ2-2, the V gene TRBV28; D remains unclear. The length of the CDR3 is 13 residues. Trimming removed 2 bases from V and 5 bases from J, with 6 bases in between. Per germline, CDR1 MDHEN and CDR2 SYDVKM.